The sequence of this T cell receptor (beta chain) was determined in a study of blood T cell repertoires in COVID-19. The CDR3 is made up of 16 amino acids. The J segment lost 4 bases and the V segment lost 7 bases, leaving 13 bases of the junction unmatched. Germline CDR1 SQVTM, CDR2 ANQGSEA. Libraries were prepared by immunoSEQ multiplex PCR; TCRdb keeps only in-frame clonotypes and omits some of them. The sample includes about 440,000 clones, 70% to 90% seen only once; the top ten take around 12%. This sequence joins TRBV29-1 and TRBJ2-3, with TRBD2 identical over 11 bases. This sequence was found in a woman between 50 and 59 years old with COVID-19, enrolled during active disease. What was sequenced was peripheral blood. CDR3 amino acids: CSATRIAGGLADTQYF. In nucleotides, the CDR3 is TGCAGCGCCACCCGTATAGCGGGGGGGCTCGCAGATACGCAGTATTTT.